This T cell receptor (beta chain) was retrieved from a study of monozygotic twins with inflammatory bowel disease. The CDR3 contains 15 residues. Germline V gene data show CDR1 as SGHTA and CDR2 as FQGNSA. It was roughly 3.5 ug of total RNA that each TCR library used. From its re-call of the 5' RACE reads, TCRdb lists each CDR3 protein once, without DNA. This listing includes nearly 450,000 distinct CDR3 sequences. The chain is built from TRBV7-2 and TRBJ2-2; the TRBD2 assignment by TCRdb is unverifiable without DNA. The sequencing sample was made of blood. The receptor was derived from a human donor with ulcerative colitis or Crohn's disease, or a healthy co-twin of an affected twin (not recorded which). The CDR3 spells CASSFGDFHTGELFF. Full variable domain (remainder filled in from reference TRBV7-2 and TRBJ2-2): GAGVSQSPSNKVTEKGKDVELRCDPISGHTALYWYRQSLGQGLEFLIYFQGNSAPDKSGLPSDRFSAERTGGSVSTLTIQRTQQEDSAVYLCASSFGDFHTGELFFGEGSRLTVL.